A selection of T cell receptor beta chains follows, all from one sample in a study of blood T cell repertoires in COVID-19. Clones were read by immunoSEQ multiplex PCR, and TCRdb kept only the in-frame ones, dropping some. The sample shows under 300,000 clones, approximately 91% of them seen only once. The sequenced material came from PBMCs or T cells enriched from blood (not recorded which). Source of these receptors: a human donor in a cohort exposed to, infected with or recovered from COVID-19 (not recorded which). The donor label of this sample is uncertain. Each CDR3 is given with its conserved first and last residue. The D gene is left open where the match is weak. Size is stated for part of the rows, as once, few or many counts, or as a class when the clone is expanded.

>TRBV30|TRBJ2-7|NA|NA
TGTGCCTGGAGGGTCCAGGCCTACGAGCAGTACTTC
CAWRVQAYEQYF
>TRBV7-8|TRBJ1-1|TRBD1|NA
TGTGCCAGCAGCCCAAGGGGACAGGGCTATACTGAAGCTTTCTTT
CASSPRGQGYTEAFF
>TRBV29-1|TRBJ1-5|NA|NA
TGCAGCGTTGTTCCCCCGGGGGGGGATAGCAATCAGCCCCAGCATTTT
CSVVPPGGDSNQPQHF
>TRBV7-6|TRBJ2-3|TRBD1|NA
TGTGCCAGCAGAACCGGACAGGGGTTCACAGATACGCAGTATTTT
CASRTGQGFTDTQYF
>TRBV18|TRBJ2-2|NA|NA
TGTGCCAGCTCACCACCGGAGGGGCGCGACGGGGAGCTGTTTTTT
CASSPPEGRDGELFF
>TRBV12-5|TRBJ1-1|NA|NA
TGTGCTAGTGGTTTGGCCGGGAAGGTCGAGGCTTTCTTT
CASGLAGKVEAFF
>TRBV7-7|TRBJ2-1|NA|NA
TGTGCCAGCAGCCGCGACTACAAAGCCGATGAGCAGTTCTTC
CASSRDYKADEQFF
>TRBV5-5|TRBJ1-1|TRBD1|once
TGTGCCAGCAGCTCCAGACAGGGGGGCACTGAAGCTTTCTTT
CASSSRQGGTEAFF
>TRBV24-1|TRBJ1-5|TRBD1|NA
TGTGCCACCAGTGAACCGGGACAGGGAGTCAATCAGCCCCAGCATTTT
CATSEPGQGVNQPQHF
>TRBV18|TRBJ2-2|NA|NA
TGTGCCAGCTCACCGGGAGGGAACACCGGGGAGCTGTTTTTT
CASSPGGNTGELFF
>TRBV27|TRBJ1-2|NA|NA
TGTGCCAGCAGTACGCCCGGGGATGGGAATGGCTACACCTTC
CASSTPGDGNGYTF
>TRBV7-9|TRBJ1-1|TRBD1|NA
TGTGCCAGCAGCGCTGGGACAGGGCCGATACCTGAAGCTTTCTTT
CASSAGTGPIPEAFF
>TRBV9|TRBJ2-1|NA|NA
TGTGCCAGCAGCGTAGAGGTAGGGCGGGATGAGCAGTTCTTC
CASSVEVGRDEQFF
>TRBV5-6|TRBJ1-2|NA|NA
TGTGCCAGCAGCTTGGCCTTGACTCTTGGGGCCTATGGCTACACCTTC
CASSLALTLGAYGYTF
>TRBV21-1|TRBJ1-2|NA|NA
TGTGCCCCAAACAGGGGGCTGGGCTATGGCTACACCTTC
CAPNRGLGYGYTF
>TRBV5-4|TRBJ2-3|NA|NA
TGTGCCAGCCGGGGGGCGTCGACAGATACGCAGTATTTT
CASRGASTDTQYF
>TRBV19|TRBJ2-7|TRBD1|NA
TGTGCCAGTAGTAGTGGACAGGGAGGCTACGAGCAGTACTTC
CASSSGQGGYEQYF
>TRBV6-5|TRBJ2-2|NA|NA
TGTGCCAGCAGTTACAGGGGAGGCGAGCTGTTTTTT
CASSYRGGELFF
>TRBV24-1|TRBJ1-5|TRBD1|once
TGTGCCACCTCAGGGGGGCATAGCAATCAGCCCCAGCATTTT
CATSGGHSNQPQHF
>TRBV19|TRBJ1-1|NA|NA
TGTGCCAGTAGTATAGATCGAGGGGGCACTGAAGCTTTCTTT
CASSIDRGGTEAFF
>TRBV6-5|TRBJ1-2|TRBD1|NA
TGTGCCAGCAGGGGGGACAGGTCCTACTTCGCCTTC
CASRGDRSYFAF
>TRBV19|TRBJ1-2|TRBD1|few
TGTGCCAGTAGTATCCCGGGACAGGGACTTTATGGCTACACCTTC
CASSIPGQGLYGYTF
>TRBV5-1|TRBJ1-2|NA|once
TGCGCCAGCAGCCGGGAGGGGGTTAGGACAGCAGGTAATGGCTACACCTTC
CASSREGVRTAGNGYTF
>TRBV7-3|TRBJ1-6|NA|NA
TGTGCCAGCAGCTTCGAAAGGGGAAATTCACCCCTCCACTTT
CASSFERGNSPLHF
>TRBV4-3|TRBJ1-5|NA|once
TGCGCCAGCAGCCAAGACGGGGGACGGCAGCCCCAGCATTTT
CASSQDGGRQPQHF
>TRBV9|TRBJ2-5|NA|NA
TGTGCCAGCAGCGTAGGACGTCCGGGGGAGCAAGAGACCCAGTACTTC
CASSVGRPGEQETQYF
>TRBV7-9|TRBJ1-1|NA|NA
TGTGCCAGCAGCTTATTGCCCCAGGGCATGAGCACTGAAGCTTTCTTT
CASSLLPQGMSTEAFF
>TRBV30|TRBJ2-2|NA|NA
TGTGCCGGAGGGCCGCTGAACACCGGGGAGCTGTTTTTT
CAGGPLNTGELFF
>TRBV18|TRBJ2-3|NA|NA
TGTGCCAGCTCACCCCTGAGATCTAGCACAGATACGCAGTATTTT
CASSPLRSSTDTQYF
>TRBV5-1|TRBJ1-3|NA|NA
TGCGCCAGCAGCCTGGGCAGTAGCGGAAACACCATATATTTT
CASSLGSSGNTIYF
>TRBV18|TRBJ2-5|NA|NA
TGTGCCAGCTCACGGGGGCAGGGGACCCAAGAGACCCAGTACTTC
CASSRGQGTQETQYF
>TRBV6-4|TRBJ2-1|TRBD2|NA
TGTGCCAGCAGTGACTCCTGGACTAGCGGGGAGGTCAATGAGCAGTTCTTC
CASSDSWTSGEVNEQFF
>TRBV20-1|TRBJ2-7|NA|NA
TGCAGTGCACTCCAGGGAACCGAGCAGTACTTC
CSALQGTEQYF
>TRBV2|TRBJ2-7|TRBD1|NA
TGTGCCAGCAGCGAACTCACAGGGGCATTCTACGAGCAGTACTTC
CASSELTGAFYEQYF
>TRBV2|TRBJ2-1|TRBD1|NA
TGTGCCAGCAGGATTAACAGGGGGCTCGTCAATGAGCAGTTCTTC
CASRINRGLVNEQFF
>TRBV4-3|TRBJ2-7|TRBD2|NA
TGCGCCAGCAGCCAAGATCGGGGAGGGATAGCCTACGAGCAGTACTTC
CASSQDRGGIAYEQYF
>TRBV3-1/TRBV3-2|TRBJ2-5|NA|NA
TGTGCCAGCAGCCAAGGGGCAGGGGAAGAGACCCAGTACTTC
CASSQGAGEETQYF
>TRBV9|TRBJ2-7|TRBD1|NA
TGTGCCAGCAGCGTATCCGGGACAGGGTCATCAGAGCAGTACTTC
CASSVSGTGSSEQYF
>TRBV6-5|TRBJ1-2|NA|NA
TGTGCCAGCAGTTACACGGGAGATGGCTACACCTTC
CASSYTGDGYTF
>TRBV6-5|TRBJ1-5|NA|NA
TGTGCCAGCACCCTGCGTCAGGGTGTTCAGCCCCAGCATTTT
CASTLRQGVQPQHF
>TRBV5-8|TRBJ1-2|TRBD1|NA
TGTGCCAGCAGGCGCCAACCAGGGGGCGATGGCTACACCTTC
CASRRQPGGDGYTF
>TRBV24-1|TRBJ2-1|TRBD1|NA
TGTGCCACCAGTAGGGACAGCTACAATGAGCAGTTCTTC
CATSRDSYNEQFF
>TRBV21-1|TRBJ1-1|NA|NA
TGTGCCAGCAGCAAGGTAGGCGGGTTCTTT
CASSKVGGFF
>TRBV7-9|TRBJ2-1|TRBD2|NA
TGTGCCAGCGATAGACTAGCAGGGAGCAATGAGCAGTTCTTC
CASDRLAGSNEQFF
>TRBV12-1|TRBJ2-7|NA|NA
TGTGCCAGCAGCTTTGATAGGGACAGGCCAAAGGGCTCCTACGAGCAGTACTTC
CASSFDRDRPKGSYEQYF
>TRBV5-1|TRBJ1-4|NA|NA
TGCGCCAGCAGCTGGAGGGCCTCGGATGAAAAACTGTTTTTT
CASSWRASDEKLFF
>TRBV5-1|TRBJ2-3|NA|once
TGCGCCAGCAGCCCAGGGGGGCAGTTCACAGATACGCAGTATTTT
CASSPGGQFTDTQYF
>TRBV27|TRBJ1-1|TRBD1|NA
TGTGCCAGCAGAGCGACAGGGGGCACTGAAGCTTTCTTT
CASRATGGTEAFF
>TRBV15|TRBJ1-3|TRBD1|NA
TGTGCCACCAGCAGAGATCCTGTGCAGGGGGACACCATATATTTT
CATSRDPVQGDTIYF
>TRBV4-1|TRBJ1-2|NA|few
TGCGCCAGCCGCGAGGCGGGGGTCGGTAACTATGGCTACACCTTC
CASREAGVGNYGYTF
>TRBV29-1|TRBJ2-1|TRBD2|NA
TGCAGCGTTGATGGCGGGGGGAACAATGAGCAGTTCTTC
CSVDGGGNNEQFF
>TRBV7-9|TRBJ1-4|NA|NA
TGTGCCAGCAGCCCGGACAGTGCAACTAATGAAAAACTGTTTTTT
CASSPDSATNEKLFF
>TRBV5-1|TRBJ2-7|TRBD1|NA
TGCGCCAGCAGTATGGGGACAGCCTACGAGCAGTACTTC
CASSMGTAYEQYF
>TRBV7-9|TRBJ1-2|NA|NA
TGTGCCAGCAGCCCCGACAGCATCTATGGCTACACCTTC
CASSPDSIYGYTF
>TRBV19|TRBJ2-3|TRBD2|NA
TGTGCCAGTATATCTCCCGGGGGGTCCACAGATACGCAGTATTTT
CASISPGGSTDTQYF
>TRBV4-1|TRBJ1-5|NA|NA
TGCGCCAGCAGCCACAGGACAAGCCGAGGATTCAATCAGCCCCAGCATTTT
CASSHRTSRGFNQPQHF
>TRBV29-1|TRBJ1-2|TRBD1|once
TGCAGCGTTGCGGGACAGTCCCTCTATGGCTACACCTTC
CSVAGQSLYGYTF
>TRBV27|TRBJ2-3|TRBD1|NA
TGTGCCAGCAGTTTTACGTCTCCCGGGACAGGGAAAGATACGCAGTATTTT
CASSFTSPGTGKDTQYF